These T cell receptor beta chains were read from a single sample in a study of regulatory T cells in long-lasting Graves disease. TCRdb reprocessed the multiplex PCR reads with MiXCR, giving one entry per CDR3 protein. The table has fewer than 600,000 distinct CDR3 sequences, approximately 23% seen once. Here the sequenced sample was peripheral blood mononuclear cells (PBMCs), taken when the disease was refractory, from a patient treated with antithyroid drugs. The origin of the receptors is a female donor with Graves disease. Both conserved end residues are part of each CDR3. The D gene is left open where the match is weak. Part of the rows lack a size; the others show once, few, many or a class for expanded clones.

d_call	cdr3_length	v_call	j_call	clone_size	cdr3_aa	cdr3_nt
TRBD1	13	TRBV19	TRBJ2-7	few	CASRQGASAEQYF	TGTGCCAGTCGACAGGGGGCGAGTGCCGAGCAGTACTTC
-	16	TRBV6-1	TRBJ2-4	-	CASTTSDTLAKNIQYF	TGTGCCAGCACCACGTCCGACACTTTAGCCAAAAACATTCAGTACTTC
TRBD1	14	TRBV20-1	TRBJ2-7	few	CSALPDREPYEQYF	TGCAGTGCCCTTCCGGACAGGGAGCCCTACGAGCAGTACTTC
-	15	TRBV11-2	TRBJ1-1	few	CASSGNRLLNTEAFF	TGTGCCAGCAGCGGGAACAGGCTTCTGAACACTGAAGCTTTCTTT
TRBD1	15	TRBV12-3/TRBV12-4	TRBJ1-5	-	CASRSRQGADQPQHF	TGTGCCAGCAGATCCAGACAGGGGGCCGATCAGCCCCAGCATTTT
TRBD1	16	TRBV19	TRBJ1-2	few	CASSGPGQGSNYGYTF	TGTGCCAGTAGTGGACCGGGACAGGGTTCCAACTATGGCTACACCTTC
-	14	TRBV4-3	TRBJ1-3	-	CASSQGGGGNTIYF	TGCGCCAGCAGCCAAGGGGGTGGTGGAAACACCATATATTTT
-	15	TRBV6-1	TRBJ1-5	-	CASSEADFQTQPQHF	TGTGCCAGCAGTGAGGCCGATTTCCAAACCCAGCCCCAGCATTTT
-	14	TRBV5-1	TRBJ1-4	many	CASSPQQGNEKLFF	TGCGCCAGCAGCCCACAGCAGGGAAACGAAAAACTGTTTTTT
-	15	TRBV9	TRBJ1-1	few	CASSVAPRQNTEAFF	TGTGCCAGCAGCGTAGCCCCGCGGCAGAACACTGAAGCTTTCTTT
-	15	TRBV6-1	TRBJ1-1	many	CASRRDNGMNTEAFF	TGTGCCAGCAGAAGGGACAACGGGATGAACACTGAAGCTTTCTTT
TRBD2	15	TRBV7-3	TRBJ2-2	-	CASSFGGGAVGELFF	TGTGCCAGCAGCTTCGGCGGGGGGGCCGTCGGGGAGCTGTTTTTT